Shown below are 20 T cell receptor beta chains from a single sample sequenced in a study of blood T cells in healthy people across ages. The use of a sample-barcoded 5' primer and a J-beta primer mix characterized a second PCR of roughly 6 to 11 cycles. TCRdb re-analysed the 5' RACE reads in MiXCR, keeping a single row per CDR3 protein. The sample yields 650,000 to 700,000 distinct CDR3 sequences, about 30% seen once. Sequencing was done on a sample of blood. The source of these receptors is an elderly woman in good health.

The chain links TRBV5-1 to TRBJ2-2; D not certain. V was clipped by 4 bases and J by 7 bases, with 8 bases between them. This CDR3 comprises 12 residues. Germline CDR1 and CDR2: SGHRS and YFSETQ. CDR3 residues: CASSLGLGELFF. The CDR3 coding sequence is TGCGCCAGCAGCCTGGGTCTCGGGGAGCTGTTTTTT.

The chain uses TRBV27 and TRBJ2-3; 11 bases align to TRBD2. Germline-derived CDR1 and CDR2 are MNHEY and SMNVEV (reference sequence). This CDR3 is built from 16 residues. V was clipped by 5 bases and J by 4 bases; unmatched bases: 8. CDR3 bases: TGTGCCAGCAGTGCGATAGCGGGGGGGGGCGCAGATACGCAGTATTTT. Its translation is CASSAIAGGGADTQYF.

Ten or more counts support this clonotype. CDR3 DNA: TGCAGCGTTGGAGGGACAGGGCGGGAGCAGTACTTC. Translation gives CSVGGTGREQYF. The chain employs TRBV29-1 and TRBJ2-7; 9 bases fit TRBD1. Germline values: CDR1 SQVTM, CDR2 ANQGSEA. This CDR3 comprises 12 residues. Losses at the gene ends were 4 bases for V and 7 bases for J; bases not matched to a gene: 5.

V usage is TRBV20-1 and J usage is TRBJ2-1; 7 positions match TRBD2. Germline V gene data show CDR1 as DFQATT and CDR2 as SNEGSKA (reference sequence). There are 14 residues in the CDR3. J gave up 9 bases and V 2 bases, and 10 bases lay outside the gene matches. CDR3 protein: CSARNAGEDTEQFF. In DNA form, the CDR3 reads TGCAGTGCTAGAAACGCGGGAGAGGATACTGAGCAGTTCTTC.

The chain carries TRBV19 and TRBJ1-1; 7 bases are a match to TRBD1. V shed 5 bases, J shed 8 bases, and the junction held 2 bases outside the gene matches. This CDR3 is built from 11 residues. Germline V gene lookup returns CDR1 LNHDA and CDR2 SQIVND (reference sequence). The CDR3 DNA reads as TGTGCCAGTAGTGACAGGGTCGAAGCTTTCTTT. It encodes CASSDRVEAFF.

This clonotype was picked up many times. V usage is TRBV7-2 and J usage is TRBJ2-3; D possibly corresponds to TRBD1 (6 bases). CDR1 and CDR2 (germline): SGHTA, FQGNSA. Trimming took off 7 bases at V and 5 bases at J, with 19 bases between the two ends. The CDR3 has 15 residues. The CDR3 bases are TGTGCCAGCACCACCAGGGGAAGTTTTCAAGATACGCAGTATTTT. Protein: CASTTRGSFQDTQYF. The full variable domain, its missing parts supplied by reference TRBV7-2 and TRBJ2-3, is GAGVSQSPSNKVTEKGKDVELRCDPISGHTALYWYRQSLGQGLEFLIYFQGNSAPDKSGLPSDRFSAERTGGSVSTLTIQRTQQEDSAVYLCASTTRGSFQDTQYFGPGTRLTVL.

Concerning this clonotype itself: Given a much more abundant clone one base away, this may be a read error. The rearrangement links TRBV18 to TRBJ2-1; D is uncertain. Germline CDR1 is KGHSH and CDR2 is LQKENI. Trimming took off 3 bases at V and 10 bases at J, with 16 bases between the two ends. This CDR3 is built from 14 residues. The CDR3: CASSPALSSYEQFF. CDR3 nucleotide sequence: TGTGCCAGCTCACCGGCCCTAAGCTCCTACGAGCAGTTCTTC.

This clonotype was counted many times. This chain joins TRBV28 and TRBJ2-1, with 8 bases aligning to TRBD1. The V gene's germline CDR1 is MDHEN and CDR2 SYDVKM. The CDR3 extends over 18 amino acids. V dropped 4 bases and J dropped 7; count of bases not matched to a gene: 18. CDR3 DNA: TGTGCCAGCAGTTACCAAATTTCGGGACAGGATCCGGGAAATGAGCAGTTCTTC. Protein: CASSYQISGQDPGNEQFF. Complete variable domain (other parts from reference TRBV28 and TRBJ2-1): DVKVTQSSRYLVKRTGEKVFLECVQDMDHENMFWYRQDPGLGLRLIYFSYDVKMKEKGDIPEGYSVSREKKERFSLILESASTNQTSMYLCASSYQISGQDPGNEQFFGPGTRLTVL.

The rearrangement joins TRBV10-3 to TRBJ1-2; TRBD1 matches 10 bases. CDR1 and CDR2 from the germline V gene are ENHRY and SYGVKD. The CDR3 is 16 amino acids. V dropped 0 bases and J dropped 4; count of bases not matched to a gene: 5. CDR3 bases: TGTGCCATCAGTGAGTCCCGGGACAGGGGCTTCTATGGCTACACCTTC. This codes for CAISESRDRGFYGYTF.

Concerning this clonotype: This may arise from a read error, as a much more abundant clone is one base away. Here the CDR3 omits its conserved ending phenylalanine or tryptophan, so a read error is the likely source. The V call is TRBV11-3, the J call TRBJ2-5; 10 nucleotides line up with TRBD1. This CDR3 has 14 residues. After removal of 4 bases from V and 4 bases from J, the junction contained 3 bases not matched to a gene. The germline CDR1 and CDR2 sequences are SGHNT and YENEEA. The CDR3 DNA reads as TGTGCCAGCAGCTGGGACAGGGGAGGAGAGACCCAGTACTTG. It encodes CASSWDRGGETQYL.

J is TRBJ2-4 and V is TRBV28; D unclear. The CDR3 runs 17 residues. Germline loops: CDR1 MDHEN, CDR2 SYDVKM. V was cut by 2 bases and J by 0 bases, with 14 bases left in between. CDR3 region: CASSLSGLQVAKNIQYF. In DNA form, the CDR3 reads TGTGCCAGCAGTTTAAGTGGGCTCCAGGTAGCCAAAAACATTCAGTACTTC.

Of note for this clonotype: Being one base from a much bigger clone, this may be a read error. The rearrangement links TRBV7-6 to TRBJ1-2, with D possibly matching TRBD1 (5 bases). CDR1 is SGHVS, CDR2 FNYEAQ, per germline. Between the trimmed V and J ends, which lost 0 bases and 6 bases, there was a span of 14 bases. This CDR3 region has 15 residues. CDR3 coding DNA: TGTGCCAGCAGCTTAGCGCAGGGCGGGCGCCATGGCTACACCTTC. It translates to CASSLAQGGRHGYTF.

This clonotype has just one count. The chain combines TRBV7-9 with TRBJ2-5, with 7 positions matching TRBD1. The trim removed 5 bases at V and 8 bases at J, leaving 5 bases unmatched. In germline, CDR1 is SEHNR, CDR2 FQNEAQ (reference sequence). This CDR3 comprises 12 residues. CDR3 coding DNA: TGTGCCAGCAGCCTCACAGGGGCCACCCAGTACTTC. Translated, it gives CASSLTGATQYF.

This chain uses TRBV12-3 or TRBV12-4 with TRBJ2-3; D assignment may be TRBD1 or TRBD2 (6 bases each). The CDR3 consists of 14 residues. Trimming shortened V by 7 bases and J by 11 bases, and 22 bases separated the two germline ends. The CDR3 DNA follows: TGTGCCAGCACCACTGGAGGGGGTTCAGATGTGCAGTATTTT. Its protein is CASTTGGGSDVQYF.

The chain has TRBV6-5 and TRBJ2-2, with 8 bases matching TRBD2. Germline V gene lookup returns CDR1 MNHEY and CDR2 SVGAGI. V shed 7 bases, J shed 1 base, and the junction held 2 bases outside the gene matches. The CDR3 runs 14 residues. CDR3 bases: TGTGCCAGCACGCGGGGGGAGAACACCGGGGAGCTGTTTTTT. This sequence encodes CASTRGENTGELFF.

This clonotype was counted at least ten times. The chain recombines TRBV7-9 with TRBJ2-7; no definite D call. There are 13 residues in the CDR3. Trimming pared 3 bases from V and 3 bases from J, leaving 9 bases between. Germline CDR1 SEHNR, CDR2 FQNEAQ (reference sequence). The chain's CDR3 is CASSFNPHYEQYF. CDR3 bases: TGTGCCAGCAGCTTCAACCCCCACTACGAGCAGTACTTC.

Ten or more counts support this clonotype. J is TRBJ2-7 and V is TRBV5-1; perhaps TRBD2 as D (6 bases). V was trimmed by 0 bases and J by 4 bases, leaving 8 bases between them. CDR3 length: 13 residues. Germline V gene data show CDR1 as SGHRS and CDR2 as YFSETQ. The CDR3 region has the DNA TGCGCCAGCAGCTTGGGCCGGGAGTACGAGCAGTACTTC. Translation gives CASSLGREYEQYF.

This chain uses TRBV30 with TRBJ2-3; 11 bases are shared with TRBD2. V dropped 2 bases and J dropped 6; count of bases not matched to a gene: 4. Germline V gives CDR1 GTSNPN, CDR2 SVGIG (reference sequence). The CDR3 spans 14 residues. CDR3 amino acids: CAWSSSGGTDTQYF. The CDR3, as DNA: TGTGCCTGGAGTTCTAGCGGGGGGACGGATACGCAGTATTTT.

This clonotype was picked up a small number of times. This may stem from a read error, because a much larger clone lies one nucleotide away. This sequence joins TRBV15 and TRBJ1-2; 7 bases align to TRBD1. From germline, CDR1 is LNHNV and CDR2 YYDKDF (reference sequence). The CDR3 contains 14 residues. After removal of 0 bases from V and 6 bases from J, the junction contained 4 bases not matched to a gene. The CDR3 DNA sequence: TGTGCCACCAGCAGAGATCTCAGGGGGGATGGCTACACCTTC. Its protein is CATSRDLRGDGYTF.

This chain joins TRBV13 and TRBJ1-1, with D tentatively TRBD1 (6 bases). The CDR3 extends over 16 amino acids. Trimming stripped 2 bases from V and 0 bases from J, with 13 bases between. CDR1 and CDR2 from the germline V gene are PRHDT and FYEKMQ (reference sequence). The CDR3 DNA follows: TGTGCCAGCAGCTTAAGTAACAGGGCTATGAACACTGAAGCTTTCTTT. It specifies CASSLSNRAMNTEAFF.